This record looks at one T cell receptor (beta chain) sequence and its context. This clonotype has more than one count but fewer than ten. It has no known antigen specificity. Base qualities are not at hand, and no much larger clone is one base apart. The data derive from a study of blood T cells in healthy people across ages (dated by TCRdb to 2013 to 2016). Concerning the study at large: In model experiments, template switching captured about one uniquely barcoded TCR beta cDNA molecule for every two T cells. The donors were divided into four age groups: young (average 16 years), middle-aged (almost 40), aged (roughly 60) and long-lived (more than 75). For two donors (one aged 18 to 30 and one aged 80 or older), the study analyzed two additional independent replicas of 1 million unique cDNA reads from the same blood draw. Using deep sequencing normalized with unique cDNA molecular identifiers, the study measured how TCR beta repertoire diversity changes with age. To avoid experimental bias, donors of different ages were randomly spread across the sequencing lanes.

The donors were a few dozen Caucasian individuals from Russia, aged roughly 6 to 100 years, who were systemically healthy. Around 9.8 milliliters of peripheral blood were collected from each donor into EDTA-treated Vacutainer tubes. Ficoll-Paque density-gradient centrifugation was used to isolate PBMCs, with at least 6.5 million per sample. Total RNA, at least 6 micrograms per sample, was extracted from PBMCs with Trizol reagent. Naive CD45RAhigh/CD27high T cell percentages were measured by flow cytometry on a PBMC aliquot from every donor. CDR1 SGHVS and CDR2 FQNEAQ are derived from the germline V gene. From its cysteine to its phenylalanine, the CDR3 spans 17 amino acids. Left in the record is the CDR3 DNA by itself, 51 bases read in frame from the first base. V was cut back by 6 bases and J by 3 bases, leaving a gap of 22 bases between them. Results and caveats for the whole study, not just this receptor: Conclusive comparison of naive and antigen-experienced compartments was prevented by the profiling of bulk unsorted PBMCs. Donor CMV infection status was unknown, potentially confounding age-related changes in expanded clonotypes. Compared with the aged group, more naive CD4+ T cells, fewer expanded clones and increased TCR diversity were shown by the long-lived group, suggesting age selection. As age increased, observed TCR beta diversity per million T cells dropped in a roughly linear way, and a significant reduction was already evident by age 40. Total diversity estimates from one million sequenced T cells were considered lower bounds and underestimates. The percentage of naive T cells measured by flow cytometry correlated strongly with observed TCR beta diversity.

Libraries were prepared through 5' RACE. The run used an Illumina HiSeq 2500. A second PCR of about 6 to 11 cycles was performed with a sample-barcoded 5' primer and a J-beta primer mix. A template-switch 5' adaptor carrying 12 random nucleotides introduced a unique molecular identifier onto each TCR beta cDNA molecule. Each sample yielded at least 3 million CDR3-containing paired-end reads. First-strand cDNA was synthesized from all RNA with the Mint cDNA synthesis kit, primed by a TRBC-specific oligonucleotide. Following uracil-DNA glycosylase treatment, a first 18-cycle PCR with universal primers M1SS and BC2_uni_R was performed on all cDNA. In the original analysis: Each sample was normalized by randomly selecting 1 million high-quality reads, each carrying a distinct molecular identifier. Reads with shared molecular identifiers were discarded instead of being binned into consensus sequences. CDR3 identification, clonotype clustering and error correction used MiTCR with a Q25 quality threshold and the strictest error-elimination algorithm. A nonparametric unseen species model with Euler transformation was used to estimate lower-bound total TCR beta diversity. TCRdb trimmed the raw reads at Q25, called clones with MiXCR and kept productive beta chains. Each record represents a unique CDR3 protein, reported with the most common genes and DNA among its rows. What appears here as the V and J calls and clone size reflects TCRdb's work, not the paper's. The sample table lists 550,000 to 700,000 distinct CDR3 sequences, roughly 29% of them with a count of one. The ten largest clones represent 18% of the sample.

The V and J genes are TRBV7-8 and TRBJ2-3; the D gene is perhaps TRBD1, from 7 matching bases. The source is a woman aged 70-85 years in good health. The sample was blood. At the DNA level, the sequence is TGTGCCAGCAGACCTCTAGGCGGAGGGGGCACGACAGATACGCAGTATTTT. This gives the protein CASRPLGGGGTTDTQYF.